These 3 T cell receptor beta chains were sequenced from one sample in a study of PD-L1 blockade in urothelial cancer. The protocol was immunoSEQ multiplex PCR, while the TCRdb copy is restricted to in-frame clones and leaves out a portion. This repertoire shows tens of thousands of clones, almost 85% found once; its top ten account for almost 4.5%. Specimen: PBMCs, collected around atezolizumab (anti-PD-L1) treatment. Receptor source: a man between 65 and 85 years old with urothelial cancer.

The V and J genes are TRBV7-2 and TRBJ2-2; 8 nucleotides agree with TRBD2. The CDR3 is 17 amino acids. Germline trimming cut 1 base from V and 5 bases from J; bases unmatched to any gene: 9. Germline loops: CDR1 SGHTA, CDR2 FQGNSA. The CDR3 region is CASSLGPFSGKTGELFF. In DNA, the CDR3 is TGTGCCAGCAGCTTAGGCCCCTTTAGCGGGAAAACCGGGGAGCTGTTTTTT.

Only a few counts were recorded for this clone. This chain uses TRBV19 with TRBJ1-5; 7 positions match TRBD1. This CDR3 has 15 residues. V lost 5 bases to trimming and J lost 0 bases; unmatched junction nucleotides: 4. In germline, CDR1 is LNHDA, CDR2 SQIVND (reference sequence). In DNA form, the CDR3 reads TGTGCCAGTAGTTCAACAGGGGTTAGCAATCAGCCCCAGCATTTT. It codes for CASSSTGVSNQPQHF.

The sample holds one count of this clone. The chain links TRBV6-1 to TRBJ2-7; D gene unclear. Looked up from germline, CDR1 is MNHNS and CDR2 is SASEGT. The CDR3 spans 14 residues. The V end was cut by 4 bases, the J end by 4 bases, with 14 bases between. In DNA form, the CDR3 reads TGTGCCAGCAGTGCCGCGGATGGTGCTTACGAGCAGTACTTC. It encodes CASSAADGAYEQYF.